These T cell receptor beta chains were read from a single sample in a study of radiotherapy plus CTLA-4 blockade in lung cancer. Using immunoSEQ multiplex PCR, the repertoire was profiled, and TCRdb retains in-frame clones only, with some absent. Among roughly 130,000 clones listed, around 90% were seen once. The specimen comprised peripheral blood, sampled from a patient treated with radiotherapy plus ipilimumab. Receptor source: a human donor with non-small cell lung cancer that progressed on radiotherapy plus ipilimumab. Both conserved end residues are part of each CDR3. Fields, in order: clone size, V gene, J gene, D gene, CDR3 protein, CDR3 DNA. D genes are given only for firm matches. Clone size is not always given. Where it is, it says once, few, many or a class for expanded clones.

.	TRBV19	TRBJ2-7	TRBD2	CASSGGSGSPFYEQYF	TGTGCCAGTAGTGGGGGTAGCGGGAGCCCCTTTTACGAGCAGTACTTC
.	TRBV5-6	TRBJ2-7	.	CATQGYGSYEQYF	TGTGCCACCCAGGGGTATGGGTCCTACGAGCAGTACTTC
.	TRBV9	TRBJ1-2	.	CASSVDGRKYGYTF	TGTGCCAGCAGCGTAGACGGCCGGAAATATGGCTACACCTTC
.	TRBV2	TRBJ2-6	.	CASSAASGANVLTF	TGTGCCAGCAGTGCGGCCTCTGGGGCCAACGTCCTGACTTTC
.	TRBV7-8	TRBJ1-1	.	CASSLAGNTEAFF	TGTGCCAGCAGCTTGGCCGGAAACACTGAAGCTTTCTTT
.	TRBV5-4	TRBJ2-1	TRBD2	CASSSKLAGKDNEQFF	TGTGCCAGCAGCTCCAAACTAGCGGGAAAAGACAATGAGCAGTTCTTC
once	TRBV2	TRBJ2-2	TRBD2	CAGSPGGRPNTGELFF	TGTGCCGGCAGTCCGGGAGGGCGCCCGAACACCGGGGAGCTGTTTTTT
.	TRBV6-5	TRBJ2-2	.	CARGQLRNTGELFF	TGTGCCAGAGGACAACTTAGGAACACCGGGGAGCTGTTTTTT
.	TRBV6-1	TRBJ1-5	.	CASSEATWGQPQHF	TGTGCCAGCAGTGAAGCAACCTGGGGTCAGCCCCAGCATTTT
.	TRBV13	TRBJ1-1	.	CASSLEQGRDLNTEAFF	TGTGCCAGCAGCTTAGAACAGGGACGTGACCTTAACACTGAAGCTTTCTTT
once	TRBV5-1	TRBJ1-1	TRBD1	CASSLLGQSGIEAFF	TGCGCCAGCAGCTTGTTGGGACAGTCAGGAATTGAAGCTTTCTTT
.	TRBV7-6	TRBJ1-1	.	CASSSLGNMNTEAFF	TGTGCCAGCAGCTCCTTAGGGAACATGAACACTGAAGCTTTCTTT
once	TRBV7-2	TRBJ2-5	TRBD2	CASSLSSGRGQETQYF	TGTGCCAGCAGCTTATCTAGCGGGAGAGGGCAGGAGACCCAGTACTTC
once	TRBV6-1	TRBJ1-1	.	CASRPEAMNTEAFF	TGTGCCAGCAGACCAGAGGCGATGAACACTGAAGCTTTCTTT
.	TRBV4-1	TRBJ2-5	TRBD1	CASSRILATGTAQETQYF	TGCGCCAGCAGCCGAATTTTGGCCACCGGGACAGCTCAAGAGACCCAGTACTTC
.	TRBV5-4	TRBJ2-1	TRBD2	CASSLVGRAFGEQFF	TGTGCCAGCAGCTTGGTCGGGAGGGCCTTCGGTGAGCAGTTCTTC
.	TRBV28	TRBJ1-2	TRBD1	CASSSGTGLTGYTF	TGTGCCAGCAGTTCCGGGACAGGGCTAACTGGCTACACCTTC
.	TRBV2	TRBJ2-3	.	CASNHQRAGTDTQYF	TGTGCCAGCAACCATCAGCGTGCAGGCACAGATACGCAGTATTTT
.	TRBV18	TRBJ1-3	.	CASSPALAGSGNTIYF	TGTGCCAGCTCACCTGCCCTGGCGGGCTCTGGAAACACCATATATTTT
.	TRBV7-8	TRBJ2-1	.	CASRALRYNEQFF	TGTGCCAGCAGGGCCCTCAGATACAATGAGCAGTTCTTC
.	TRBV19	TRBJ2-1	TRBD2	CASSIPHSPGGPAEQFF	TGTGCCAGTAGTATACCTCACAGCCCGGGAGGGCCTGCTGAGCAGTTCTTC
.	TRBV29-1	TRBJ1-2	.	CSVGTGNYGYTF	TGCAGCGTTGGCACAGGGAACTATGGCTACACCTTC
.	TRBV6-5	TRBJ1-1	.	CASSAGGRNTEAFF	TGTGCCAGCAGTGCGGGGGGACGGAACACTGAAGCTTTCTTT
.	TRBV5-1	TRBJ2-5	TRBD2	CASSSGISGSWETQYF	TGCGCCAGCAGCAGCGGGATTAGCGGGAGTTGGGAGACCCAGTACTTC
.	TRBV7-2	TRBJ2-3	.	CASSRVGTDTQYF	TGTGCCAGCAGCAGGGTGGGCACAGATACGCAGTATTTT